This T cell receptor beta chain came from a study of T cells in Graves' hyperthyroidism and ophthalmopathy. Regarding the study as a whole: Ophthalmopathy cases were set apart from stable hyperthyroidism by a 13 V-J model.

This clonotype has ten or more counts. Its antigen is undetermined. Amplified TCR beta CDR3 regions derived from RNA transcripts. Using the HTBI primer set, a first-round RT-PCR was run on the TCR CDR3. TCRdb used MiXCR to reprocess the multiplex PCR reads, holding one entry per CDR3 protein. The table shows about 500,000 distinct CDR3 sequences, with 14% occurring only once. V dropped 0 bases and J dropped 3; count of bases not matched to a gene: 6. CDR3 size: 15 residues. Germline V lookup: CDR1 SGDLS, CDR2 YYNGEE. Diagnosis of hyperthyroidism was new in patients aged 18 to 65, and its duration was under 2 months.

This sequence joins TRBV9 and TRBJ2-7; the match to TRBD2 covers 7 bases. The sequence was obtained from a woman aged 18 to 35 with Graves' hyperthyroidism. The source material was blood. The CDR3 loop reads CASSVASGEIYEQYF. As DNA, the CDR3 is TGTGCCAGCAGCGTAGCAAGCGGGGAGATCTACGAGCAGTACTTC.